Shown below are 27 T cell receptor beta chains from a single sample sequenced in a study of cytomegalovirus exposure and HLA in healthy donors. The PCR made use of 60 Vbeta and 13 Jbeta primers. TCRdb keeps only in-frame clones here, not all; method: immunoSEQ multiplex PCR. The sample has around 140,000 clones, roughly 74% seen once. Sequenced: PBMCs. These receptors all come from a woman aged 18-35 years in good health and CMV-seropositive.

The genes are TRBV5-6 and TRBJ2-2; D unresolved. V lost 4 bases and J 1 base, leaving 11 bases between the germline ends. Germline values: CDR1 SGHDT, CDR2 YYEEEE. The CDR3 covers 15 residues. CDR3 residues: CASSEISRNTGELFF. As DNA, the CDR3 is TGTGCCAGCAGCGAGATTAGTAGGAACACCGGGGAGCTGTTTTTT.

The CDR3 bases are TGTGCCAGCAGCACCCTGGGACAGGGGTTCGGCGGCTACACCTTC. Translated: CASSTLGQGFGGYTF. J is TRBJ1-2 and V is TRBV5-4; 10 bases agree with TRBD1. V gave up 4 bases and J gave up 8 bases; unmatched junction bases: 11. The CDR3 is 15 residues long. The germline gives CDR1 SGHNT, CDR2 YYREEE (reference sequence).

This clone was detected a few times. CDR3 bases: TGTGCCAGCAGTGAAGGGACAGGCCATGAAAAACTGTTTTTT. It yields the protein CASSEGTGHEKLFF. The V call is TRBV6-5, the J call TRBJ1-4; 8 nucleotides line up with TRBD1. Germline V gene lookup returns CDR1 MNHEY and CDR2 SVGAGI. CDR3 length: 14 amino acids. V lost 5 bases and J lost 6; bases outside the gene matches: 5.

This clone was picked up a small number of times. The chain joins TRBV6-6 to TRBJ1-5; the D gene is possibly TRBD1 (5 bases). This CDR3 spans 14 amino acids. The germline CDR1 and CDR2 sequences are MNHNY and SVGAGI (reference sequence). Trimming stripped 6 bases from V and 6 bases from J, with 15 bases between. The CDR3 reads CASSPLGQFQPQHF. The CDR3 nucleotides are TGTGCCAGCAGCCCTTTAGGACAATTTCAGCCCCAGCATTTT.

The gene calls are TRBV5-1 and TRBJ2-5, with 7 positions matching TRBD1. J gave up 1 base and V 4 bases, and 10 bases lay outside the gene matches. There are 16 residues in the CDR3. Germline loops: CDR1 SGHRS, CDR2 YFSETQ. The DNA of the CDR3 is TGCGCCAGCAGCAGACTACCCACAGGGGTCCAAGAGACCCAGTACTTC. It translates to CASSRLPTGVQETQYF.

V usage is TRBV7-8 and J usage is TRBJ2-3; D is undetermined. The CDR3 is 15 residues long. The germline V gene encodes CDR1 SGHVS and CDR2 FQNEAQ. V shed 1 base and J shed 4 bases, with 12 bases lying between them. The CDR3 here is CASSLGLELADTQYF. CDR3 in DNA: TGTGCCAGCAGCTTAGGGCTGGAGTTAGCAGATACGCAGTATTTT.

The CDR3: CASSPSPVPYEQYF. CDR3 DNA: TGTGCCAGCTCCCCGTCGCCAGTGCCCTACGAGCAGTACTTC. The V gene is TRBV18, the J gene TRBJ2-7, with D unclear. The CDR3 loop spans 14 amino acids. Between the trimmed V and J ends, which lost 6 bases and 2 bases, there was a span of 14 bases. Germline V lookup: CDR1 KGHSH, CDR2 LQKENI.

This clone was observed once. This chain uses TRBV6-1 with TRBJ2-1, with 12 bases aligning to TRBD1. J lost 8 bases, V lost 3 bases, and 5 bases had no gene match. This CDR3 is built from 15 residues. CDR1 and CDR2 (germline): MNHNS, SASEGT. The CDR3 coding sequence is TGTGCCAGCAGTGATGGGACAGGGGGCGGAGATGAGCAGTTCTTC. Its translation is CASSDGTGGGDEQFF.

The rearrangement links TRBV5-8 to TRBJ2-1; 10 positions agree with TRBD2. The J segment lost 3 bases and the V segment lost 0 bases, leaving 6 bases of the junction unmatched. The CDR3 is made up of 17 amino acids. Germline V gives CDR1 SGHTS, CDR2 YDEGEE. The CDR3 sequence is CASSLAVGLAVYNEQFF. DNA of the CDR3: TGTGCCAGCAGCTTGGCTGTCGGACTAGCGGTCTACAATGAGCAGTTCTTC.

The chain combines TRBV27 with TRBJ1-5; 8 bases match TRBD1. Germline CDR1 reads MNHEY; CDR2 reads SMNVEV (reference sequence). After removal of 5 bases from V and 7 bases from J, the junction contained 10 bases not matched to a gene. The CDR3 length is 15 residues. The CDR3 region is CASSLRTGYGQPQHF. The CDR3 DNA reads as TGTGCCAGCAGTCTCCGGACAGGGTACGGGCAGCCCCAGCATTTT.

The chain is built from TRBV6-1 and TRBJ1-6; 8 bases agree with TRBD1. This CDR3 region has 15 residues. Trimming removed 7 bases from V and 7 bases from J; junction bases left unmatched: 9. The germline CDR1 and CDR2 sequences are MNHNS and SASEGT. In DNA, the CDR3 is TGTGCCAGCAAGGTCCTTACAGGGGGAAATTCACCCCTCCACTTT. Its translation: CASKVLTGGNSPLHF.

This clone was found once. The V gene is TRBV10-1, the J gene TRBJ2-1, with 13 bases aligning to TRBD2. Germline lookup yields CDR1 WNHNN and CDR2 SYGVQD (reference sequence). This CDR3 region has 16 residues. The trim removed 3 bases at V and 7 bases at J, leaving 6 bases unmatched. The CDR3 sequence is CASSDKLAGGQNEQFF. The DNA of the CDR3 is TGCGCCAGCAGTGACAAACTAGCGGGGGGGCAAAATGAGCAGTTCTTC.

The rearrangement joins TRBV6-5 to TRBJ1-1, with unresolved D. V was cut by 5 bases and J by 1 base, with 14 bases left in between. Germline V lookup: CDR1 MNHEY, CDR2 SVGAGI. The length of the CDR3 is 15 residues. CDR3 nucleotide sequence: TGTGCCAGCAGTGTCCAGGCGTTCCCGAACACTGAAGCTTTCTTT. As protein: CASSVQAFPNTEAFF.

V is TRBV21-1 and J is TRBJ2-1; the table's D call, TRBD2, was not checked against the DNA. TRBV21-1 is designated a pseudogene. This CDR3 spans 17 amino acids. For the CDR3, the DNA is TGTGCCAGCAGCAAAGGAATAGCGGGTCACTACTACAATGAGCAGTTCTTC. Amino acid sequence: CASSKGIAGHYYNEQFF.

The chain links TRBV7-9 to TRBJ1-2; TRBD1 might be the D (6 bases). Trimming took off 5 bases at V and 8 bases at J, with 18 bases between the two ends. The CDR3 has 14 amino acids. Per the germline V gene, CDR1 is SEHNR and CDR2 is FQNEAQ (reference sequence). DNA for the CDR3: TGTGCCAGCAGCCCGACACAGGGTCTGAGAGGCTACACCTTC. This gives the protein CASSPTQGLRGYTF.

The chain joins TRBV7-9 to TRBJ2-7; the D is unclear. Per the germline V gene, CDR1 is SEHNR and CDR2 is FQNEAQ (reference sequence). This CDR3 region has 17 residues. Trimming took off 4 bases at V and 0 bases at J, with 19 bases between the two ends. The CDR3 spells CASSSGSLTWNSYEQYF. The CDR3 bases are TGTGCCAGCAGCTCAGGTTCCCTGACGTGGAACTCCTACGAGCAGTACTTC. The entire variable domain, with the rest obtained from reference TRBV7-9 and TRBJ2-7, is as follows: DTGVSQNPRHKITKRGQNVTFRCDPISEHNRLYWYRQTLGQGPEFLTYFQNEAQLEKSRLLSDRFSAERPKGSFSTLEIQRTEQGDSAMYLCASSSGSLTWNSYEQYFGPGTRLTVT.

This clone was picked up one time. The chain employs TRBV14 and TRBJ2-7; 8 nucleotides match TRBD1. This CDR3 has 20 residues. Germline trimming cut 1 base from V and 3 bases from J; bases unmatched to any gene: 20. Germline CDR1 and CDR2: SGHDN and FVKESK. The CDR3 coding sequence is TGTGCCAGCAGCCAAGCCCTCACGTGGTCGGACAGGGATGTTAACTACGAGCAGTACTTC. Translated: CASSQALTWSDRDVNYEQYF.

The CDR3: CASSLTSGGNTGELFF. Written as DNA, the CDR3 is TGCGCCAGCAGCTTGACTAGCGGGGGAAACACCGGGGAGCTGTTTTTT. The chain employs TRBV5-1 and TRBJ2-2, with 11 bases lining up with TRBD2. J was trimmed by 2 bases and V by 1 base; bases with no gene match: 1. From germline, CDR1 is SGHRS and CDR2 YFSETQ. This CDR3 comprises 16 residues.

V and J are TRBV7-2 and TRBJ1-2; 7 nucleotides agree with TRBD1. The trim removed 5 bases at V and 8 bases at J, leaving 8 bases unmatched. The CDR3 runs to 13 residues. Germline V gene sequence: CDR1 SGHTA, CDR2 FQGNSA. In DNA form, the CDR3 reads TGTGCCAGCAGCACAAGACAGGGCGGGGGCTACACCTTC. Protein sequence: CASSTRQGGGYTF. Combining the CDR3 with reference TRBV7-2 and TRBJ1-2 gives the whole variable domain GAGVSQSPSNKVTEKGKDVELRCDPISGHTALYWYRQSLGQGLEFLIYFQGNSAPDKSGLPSDRFSAERTGGSVSTLTIQRTQQEDSAVYLCASSTRQGGGYTFGSGTRLTVV.

The chain employs TRBV30 and TRBJ2-7; weak D call: TRBD1 (5 bases). The V end lost 3 bases, the J end lost 4 bases, and 13 bases lay between the germline ends. CDR3 length: 13 amino acids. Germline CDR1 and CDR2: GTSNPN and SVGIG (reference sequence). The CDR3 here is CAWRNYPGYEQYF. Here the CDR3 DNA reads TGTGCCTGGAGGAACTATCCAGGGTACGAGCAGTACTTC.

The V gene is TRBV30, the J gene TRBJ2-2; weak D call: TRBD1 (5 bases). Looked up from germline, CDR1 is GTSNPN and CDR2 is SVGIG (reference sequence). The CDR3 consists of 13 residues. With 2 bases removed from V and 8 bases from J, the gap between germline ends came to 12 bases. DNA of the CDR3: TGTGCCTGGAGTTCGACAGTTTCGGGGGAGCTGTTTTTT. Protein product: CAWSSTVSGELFF.

Of note for this clone: This sample also contains other DNA sequences that code for the same CDR3. The CDR3 sequence is CASSPGLAGVDEQYF. CDR3 in DNA: TGCGCCAGCAGCCCTGGGCTAGCGGGGGTCGACGAGCAGTACTTC. This sequence joins TRBV5-1 and TRBJ2-7; TRBD2 agrees at 10 bases. Trimming at V came to 4 bases and at J to 5 bases, leaving 9 bases not matched to a gene. This CDR3 spans 15 amino acids. Germline loops: CDR1 SGHRS, CDR2 YFSETQ.

V usage is TRBV6-1 and J usage is TRBJ1-5; the D gene is possibly TRBD1 (5 bases). Germline assignment: CDR1 MNHNS and CDR2 SASEGT. V lost 2 bases, J lost 6 bases, and 14 bases lay in between. The CDR3 covers 15 residues. CDR3 region: CASSEWQGGTQPQHF. CDR3 nucleotide sequence: TGTGCCAGCAGTGAATGGCAGGGAGGAACTCAGCCCCAGCATTTT.

A note on this clone: Additional DNA sequences in this sample encode the identical CDR3. The rearrangement joins TRBV9 to TRBJ1-4, with 7 bases matching TRBD1. Germline lookup yields CDR1 SGDLS and CDR2 YYNGEE. This CDR3 is 15 amino acids long. The V segment lost 0 bases and the J segment 5 bases; nucleotides outside the gene matches: 4. The DNA for the CDR3 is TGTGCCAGCAGCGTAGCGACAGGGTACAATGAAAAACTGTTTTTT. Its protein product is CASSVATGYNEKLFF.

The rearrangement links TRBV19 to TRBJ2-1, with 11 bases aligning to TRBD2. The ends lost 7 bases at V and 6 bases at J; junction bases unmatched: 11. CDR3 length equals 16 residues. Germline-derived CDR1 and CDR2 are LNHDA and SQIVND (reference sequence). For the CDR3, the DNA is TGTGCCAGTACCCCGGGGGCTAGCGGGGGGTCCAATGAGCAGTTCTTC. This translates into CASTPGASGGSNEQFF.

V gene TRBV5-1 combines with J gene TRBJ1-1; possible D gene TRBD1, 6 bases. Trimming left V 0 bases short and J 5 bases short, with 14 bases between. This CDR3 is 15 amino acids long. Germline V CDR1 and CDR2: SGHRS, YFSETQ. The CDR3 DNA reads as TGCGCCAGCAGCTTGGTGGGCCAGGGGTGGACTGAAGCTTTCTTT. It specifies CASSLVGQGWTEAFF. Together with reference TRBV5-1 and TRBJ1-1, the CDR3 gives the full variable domain: KAGVTQTPRYLIKTRGQQVTLSCSPISGHRSVSWYQQTPGQGLQFLFEYFSETQRNKGNFPGRFSGRQFSNSRSEMNVSTLELGDSALYLCASSLVGQGWTEAFFGQGTRLTVV.

The chain recombines TRBV7-9 with TRBJ1-2; 7 bases are a match to TRBD1. Germline values: CDR1 SEHNR, CDR2 FQNEAQ (reference sequence). Trimming at V came to 5 bases and at J to 2 bases, leaving 5 bases not matched to a gene. This CDR3 comprises 14 residues. As DNA, the CDR3 is TGTGCCAGCAGCCCCACAGGGGAAAACTATGGCTACACCTTC. Residues: CASSPTGENYGYTF.